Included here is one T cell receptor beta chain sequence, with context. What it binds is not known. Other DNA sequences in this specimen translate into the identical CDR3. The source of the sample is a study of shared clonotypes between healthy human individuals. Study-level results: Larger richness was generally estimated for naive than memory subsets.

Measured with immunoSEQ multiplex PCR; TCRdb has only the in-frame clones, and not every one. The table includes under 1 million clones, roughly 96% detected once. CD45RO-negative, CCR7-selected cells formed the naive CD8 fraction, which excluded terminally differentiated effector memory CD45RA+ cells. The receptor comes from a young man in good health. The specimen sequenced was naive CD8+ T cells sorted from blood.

This CDR3 reads CASSLGQDYEQYF. CDR3 bases: TGTGCCAGCAGCTTAGGACAGGACTACGAGCAGTACTTC. V and J are TRBV7-6 and TRBJ2-7; D is possibly TRBD1 (6 bases). The ends were cut back, 1 base at V and 3 bases at J, with 7 bases in the middle. CDR3 length: 13 residues. Germline V gene sequence: CDR1 SGHVS, CDR2 FNYEAQ.